Following are 21 T cell receptor beta chains from one sample sequenced in a study of CXCR3-negative and CXCR3-positive naive CD8 T cells (dated by TCRdb to about 2019). The listed sequencing device is NextSeq 550. The Human TCR Profiling Kit (MiLaboratory) was used to make UMI-labeled 5' RACE TRB cDNA libraries. After TCRdb reprocessed the reads, each CDR3 protein sequence was kept as one row, without DNA. The sample table includes some 4,000 distinct CDR3 sequences. The ten top clones hold approximately 1.7% of the sample. The specimen was naive CXCR3- CD8+ T cells from blood. According to the study, the label for this sample's cell subset or site signals: CD45RO-CCR7+CD27+CD95- naive CD8+ T cells lacking CXCR3 (TNR3-). The receptor set was obtained from a human donor in good health. Some clones in this sample may be carry-over from other donors' samples.

This clonotype is identified as medium-sized from frequency. V is TRBV6-2 or TRBV6-3 and J is TRBJ1-2; TCRdb gives TRBD1 as the D gene, but with no DNA this cannot be confirmed. The CDR3 is 13 residues long. From germline, CDR1 is MNHEY and CDR2 SVGEGT. The CDR3 sequence is CASSYPQGYGYTF.

This clonotype shows up as medium-sized by frequency. The chain recombines TRBV20-1 with TRBJ2-4; the D gene TCRdb calls, TRBD1, cannot be checked with no DNA. Germline V gene sequence: CDR1 DFQATT, CDR2 SNEGSKA (reference sequence). The CDR3 extends over 13 amino acids. This CDR3 reads CSARGQGMAIQYF.

The chain uses TRBV7-9 and TRBJ1-4. Looked up from germline, CDR1 is SEHNR and CDR2 is FQNEAQ (reference sequence). The CDR3 contains 14 residues. This chain's CDR3 is CASVGTFKNEKLFF.

By frequency, this clonotype is medium-sized. This sequence joins TRBV25-1 and TRBJ1-1; the D call from TCRdb, TRBD1, cannot be confirmed without DNA. This CDR3 has 15 residues. Germline lookup yields CDR1 MGHDK and CDR2 SYGVNS. This chain's CDR3 is CASSFQGAWSTEAFF.

V usage is TRBV18 and J usage is TRBJ2-1; the D call from TCRdb, TRBD2, cannot be confirmed without DNA. CDR3 length equals 17 residues. CDR1 and CDR2 (germline): KGHSH, LQKENI. The CDR3 loop reads CASSPALAGIAYNEQFF.

By frequency, this clonotype registers medium-sized. The V and J genes are TRBV29-1 and TRBJ2-2; the TCRdb call, TRBD1, lacks DNA for checking. The CDR3 runs to 16 residues. Germline CDR1 reads SQVTM; CDR2 reads ANQGSEA. This chain's CDR3 is CSVEGGEGGEVGELFF.

By frequency, this clonotype is medium-sized. V is TRBV6-5 and J is TRBJ1-2; the D call from TCRdb, TRBD1, cannot be confirmed without DNA. The CDR3 spans 20 residues. Per germline, CDR1 MNHEY and CDR2 SVGAGI. The CDR3 protein is CASSLLGPSAGAHPNYGYTF.

This clonotype is deemed medium-sized (0.01 to 0.1%) by its frequency. This chain connects TRBV29-1 to TRBJ2-1. Germline CDR1 SQVTM, CDR2 ANQGSEA. The CDR3 length is 16 residues. CDR3 sequence reads: CSVEYQHRSSYNEQFF.

The chain carries TRBV19 and TRBJ1-1; there is no DNA to check the TCRdb D call of TRBD1. The CDR3 sequence is 17 residues long. Germline loops: CDR1 LNHDA, CDR2 SQIVND (reference sequence). Here the CDR3 reads CASSLRTGMMTNTEAFF.

The J gene is TRBJ2-7, the V gene TRBV10-2; no DNA is available, so the TRBD2 call from TCRdb remains unchecked. The CDR3 consists of 17 residues. The germline V gene has CDR1 WSHSY and CDR2 SAAADI. The CDR3 sequence: CASSEVGPGLVNYEQYF.

This clonotype registers medium-sized by frequency. This chain connects TRBV6-5 to TRBJ2-2; the TCRdb D gene call, TRBD1, has no DNA to confirm it. The CDR3 spans 18 residues. The germline V gene encodes CDR1 MNHEY and CDR2 SVGAGI. The CDR3 protein is CASSPQGPLKANTGELFF.

The chain employs TRBV6-6 and TRBJ2-3; TCRdb designates TRBD2, a call that cannot be tested without DNA. The CDR3 has 17 amino acids. Germline V gene lookup returns CDR1 MNHNY and CDR2 SVGAGI (reference sequence). The CDR3 here is CASSPQGPSGKSDTQYF.

By frequency, this clonotype is medium-sized. The chain combines TRBV4-1 with TRBJ2-3. CDR3 length equals 12 residues. Germline values: CDR1 MGHRA, CDR2 YSYEKL. This CDR3 is CASSPTADTQYF.

This clonotype is medium-sized by frequency. This rearrangement joins TRBV7-9 to TRBJ2-3; no DNA is available, so the TRBD1 call from TCRdb remains unchecked. The CDR3 is 14 amino acids. In germline, CDR1 is SEHNR, CDR2 FQNEAQ (reference sequence). The CDR3: CASSPTGGTDTQYF.

This chain uses TRBV7-9 with TRBJ2-1; TCRdb designates TRBD1, a call that cannot be tested without DNA. The CDR3 covers 12 residues. Germline loops: CDR1 SEHNR, CDR2 FQNEAQ (reference sequence). The CDR3 loop reads CASRSQGDEQFF.

The chain joins TRBV6-6 to TRBJ1-1; the TRBD1 assignment by TCRdb is unverifiable without DNA. Germline V gene lookup returns CDR1 MNHNY and CDR2 SVGAGI (reference sequence). The CDR3 is made up of 13 amino acids. The CDR3 reads CASSGTGDTEAFF.

According to its frequency, this clonotype is medium-sized. The chain couples TRBV6-5 to TRBJ1-1; the D call from TCRdb, TRBD1, cannot be confirmed without DNA. The CDR3 is made up of 17 amino acids. Germline CDR1 is MNHEY and CDR2 is SVGAGI. The CDR3 sequence is CASSYSPWQDLNTEAFF.

The V and J genes are TRBV14 and TRBJ2-3; TCRdb outputs TRBD1, but without DNA this stays unchecked. Germline CDR1 SGHDN, CDR2 FVKESK. The CDR3 totals 15 residues. The CDR3 protein is CASSLYGQGALPMDF.

V gene TRBV4-2 combines with J gene TRBJ1-1. Germline assignment: CDR1 LGHNA and CDR2 YNFKEQ. The CDR3 is made up of 15 amino acids. The CDR3 loop reads CASSQDSGLGTEAFF.

By frequency, this clonotype registers medium-sized (0.01 to 0.1%). The chain employs TRBV12-3 or TRBV12-4 and TRBJ2-7; TCRdb lists TRBD2, though no DNA is available to test this call. This CDR3 is built from 15 residues. The CDR3 is CASSATGTTDYEQYF.

The CDR3: CASSAAGQNYNEQFF. The rearrangement links TRBV5-1 to TRBJ2-1; TCRdb gives TRBD1 as the D gene, but with no DNA this cannot be confirmed. This CDR3 has 15 residues. Germline V CDR1 and CDR2: SGHRS, YFSETQ.